A single sample is the source of the 31 T cell receptor beta chains below, sequenced in a study of blood T cell repertoires in COVID-19. Method: immunoSEQ multiplex PCR; TCRdb's copy keeps in-frame clones and lacks some. This sample yields some 200,000 clones, of which roughly 80% are seen a single time; around 11% belongs to the top ten. Source material: PBMCs or T cells enriched from blood (not recorded which). The receptor set was obtained from a middle-aged man who had recovered from COVID-19.

The genes are TRBV5-1 and TRBJ2-7; TRBD2 matches 14 bases. Germline V gene lookup returns CDR1 SGHRS and CDR2 YFSETQ. The CDR3 sequence is 15 residues long. J gave up 6 bases and V 4 bases, and 6 bases lay outside the gene matches. CDR3 sequence reads: CASSPGTSGGGEQYV. CDR3 nucleotides: TGCGCCAGCAGCCCAGGGACTAGCGGGGGAGGCGAGCAGTACGTC.

V and J are TRBV30 and TRBJ2-1; D is possibly TRBD2 (5 bases). Deletions cut 4 bases from V and 8 bases from J, with 12 bases between. The CDR3 runs 12 residues. Looked up from germline, CDR1 is GTSNPN and CDR2 is SVGIG (reference sequence). The CDR3 nucleotides are TGTGCCTGGACACTAGTAAAAGATGAGCAGTTCTTC. It yields the protein CAWTLVKDEQFF.

V is TRBV19 and J is TRBJ2-1; 8 bases fit TRBD2. Per germline, CDR1 LNHDA and CDR2 SQIVND (reference sequence). V lost 3 bases and J lost 2; bases outside the gene matches: 6. CDR3 size: 16 residues. The CDR3: CASSILSGTPYNEQFF. For the CDR3, the DNA is TGTGCCAGTAGTATCCTTAGCGGGACCCCCTACAATGAGCAGTTCTTC.

This sequence joins TRBV7-9 and TRBJ2-1; 8 nucleotides match TRBD2. Per the germline V gene, CDR1 is SEHNR and CDR2 is FQNEAQ (reference sequence). The CDR3 consists of 18 residues. The ends lost 1 base at V and 7 bases at J; junction bases unmatched: 15. CDR3 DNA: TGTGCCAGCAGCTTAGGGGCCTTTGAGCGGGAGATGGCGAATGAGCAGTTCTTC. Its translation is CASSLGAFEREMANEQFF.

The chain couples TRBV28 to TRBJ1-4; D ambiguous. Germline V gives CDR1 MDHEN, CDR2 SYDVKM. V lost 3 bases, J lost 5 bases, and 13 bases lay in between. The CDR3 contains 15 residues. For the CDR3, the DNA is TGTGCCAGCAGTTTTATACCCGGAGGGAATGAAAAACTGTTTTTT. Its translation is CASSFIPGGNEKLFF.

This clone came up a few times. V usage is TRBV7-9 and J usage is TRBJ1-2; TRBD1 matches at 7 bases. The CDR3 runs 14 residues. The germline CDR1 and CDR2 sequences are SEHNR and FQNEAQ (reference sequence). The V gene end was trimmed by 5 bases and the J gene end by 6 bases; junction bases not matched to a gene: 9. Written as DNA, the CDR3 is TGTGCCAGCAGCCATAACAGGGGAGAGGATGGCTACACCTTC. Protein sequence: CASSHNRGEDGYTF. The complete variable domain, with remaining parts taken from reference TRBV7-9 and TRBJ1-2, reads DTGVSQNPRHKITKRGQNVTFRCDPISEHNRLYWYRQTLGQGPEFLTYFQNEAQLEKSRLLSDRFSAERPKGSFSTLEIQRTEQGDSAMYLCASSHNRGEDGYTFGSGTRLTVV.

This chain connects TRBV24-1 to TRBJ2-1, with 8 bases aligning to TRBD1. J gave up 13 bases and V 6 bases, and 4 bases lay outside the gene matches. Germline values: CDR1 KGHDR, CDR2 SFDVKD. There are 11 residues in the CDR3. CDR3: CATSSQGGQFF. The CDR3 bases are TGTGCCACCAGTTCACAGGGGGGACAGTTCTTC.

This clone was seen more than once but under ten times. This rearrangement joins TRBV7-8 to TRBJ2-7; the match to TRBD1 covers 9 bases. Germline CDR1 is SGHVS and CDR2 is FQNEAQ. Trimming took 1 base from V and 6 from J; bases not matched to a gene: 16. The CDR3 consists of 18 residues. CDR3 sequence reads: CASSLGLLGTGKEVEQYV. CDR3 in DNA: TGTGCCAGCAGCTTAGGCCTCCTGGGGACAGGGAAGGAGGTCGAGCAGTACGTC.

This clone was recorded only once. This chain connects TRBV9 to TRBJ2-2, with 14 bases matching TRBD2. The CDR3 covers 16 residues. CDR1 is SGDLS and CDR2 is YYNGEE in the germline V gene. V dropped 4 bases and J dropped 4; count of bases not matched to a gene: 3. CDR3 DNA: TGTGCCAGCAGCCTCGGGACTAGCGGGAGCACCGGGGAGCTGTTTTTT. Its protein product is CASSLGTSGSTGELFF.

CDR3: CASSPTRASGPRGDTQYF. The CDR3 nucleotides are TGTGCCAGCAGCCCCACCCGAGCTAGCGGGCCCCGTGGAGATACGCAGTATTTT. The chain couples TRBV7-2 to TRBJ2-3; TRBD2 agrees at 8 bases. CDR1 SGHTA and CDR2 FQGNSA come from the germline V gene. V gave up 5 bases and J gave up 5 bases; unmatched junction bases: 18. The CDR3 has 18 amino acids.

This sequence joins TRBV2 and TRBJ2-3, with TRBD2 matching over 10 bases. Trimming removed 4 bases from V and 2 bases from J; junction bases left unmatched: 3. CDR3 length: 15 residues. The germline gives CDR1 SNHLY, CDR2 FYNNEI. The CDR3 is CASSGTSGDTDTQYF. In DNA, the CDR3 is TGTGCCAGCAGTGGGACTAGCGGAGACACAGATACGCAGTATTTT.

The V and J genes are TRBV24-1 and TRBJ2-1, with D possibly being TRBD2 (6 bases). Trimming took off 11 bases at V and 7 bases at J, with 14 bases between the two ends. The CDR3 is made up of 12 amino acids. Looked up from germline, CDR1 is KGHDR and CDR2 is SFDVKD. CDR3 DNA sequence: TGTGCCATCCAGGAGGGACGAAATGAGCAGTTCTTC. The encoded protein is CAIQEGRNEQFF.

The V gene is TRBV19, the J gene TRBJ2-6; perhaps TRBD1 as D (5 bases). The CDR3 consists of 15 residues. Trimming removed 3 bases at V and 0 bases at J, with 6 bases between. CDR1 LNHDA and CDR2 SQIVND come from the germline V gene (reference sequence). The CDR3 region is CASSIQGSGANVLTF. DNA of the CDR3: TGTGCCAGTAGTATTCAGGGCTCTGGGGCCAACGTCCTGACTTTC.

V is TRBV27 and J is TRBJ2-1; no clear D. This CDR3 is built from 15 residues. CDR1 and CDR2 from the germline V gene are MNHEY and SMNVEV (reference sequence). V gave up 4 bases and J gave up 0 bases, with 10 bases separating them. The CDR3 bases are TGTGCCAGCAGTTCTACCCTGAGCTCCTACAATGAGCAGTTCTTC. Translated: CASSSTLSSYNEQFF.

This chain connects TRBV10-3 to TRBJ2-3; 8 positions match TRBD1. V trimming: 5 bases; J trimming: 4 bases; junction bases outside the gene matches: 8. The CDR3 is made up of 15 amino acids. Germline CDR1 reads ENHRY; CDR2 reads SYGVKD. CDR3 region: CAISPGTGDSDTQYF. The CDR3 nucleotides read TGTGCCATCAGTCCCGGGACAGGTGATTCAGATACGCAGTATTTT.

V usage is TRBV28 and J usage is TRBJ1-4, with 8 bases lining up with TRBD1. The junction had 4 bases not matched to a gene; V was cut back by 5 bases and J by 8 bases. The CDR3 sequence is 13 residues long. Germline V gene sequence: CDR1 MDHEN, CDR2 SYDVKM. The CDR3 DNA reads as TGTGCCAGCAGTCAGGGGGCGCGAGAAAAACTGTTTTTT. It yields the protein CASSQGAREKLFF. The full variable domain, with the rest looked up from reference TRBV28 and TRBJ1-4, is DVKVTQSSRYLVKRTGEKVFLECVQDMDHENMFWYRQDPGLGLRLIYFSYDVKMKEKGDIPEGYSVSREKKERFSLILESASTNQTSMYLCASSQGAREKLFFGSGTQLSVL.

This sequence joins TRBV5-1 and TRBJ2-1; 11 nucleotides align to TRBD1. CDR1 and CDR2 (germline): SGHRS, YFSETQ. The CDR3 has 14 residues. V was pared by 4 bases and J by 6 bases, with 3 bases of the junction left unmatched. The CDR3 sequence: CASSPGTGGNEQFF. CDR3 nucleotide sequence: TGCGCCAGCAGCCCCGGGACAGGGGGCAATGAGCAGTTCTTC.

The V call is TRBV6-2 or TRBV6-3, the J call TRBJ2-3; maybe TRBD2 (5 bases). This CDR3 comprises 15 residues. Trimming cost V 2 bases and J 2 bases, with 11 bases left between them. Germline CDR1 reads MNHEY; CDR2 reads SVGEGT. CDR3 coding DNA: TGTGCCAGCAGTTACGACTCAGCGGCCACAGATACGCAGTATTTT. This codes for CASSYDSAATDTQYF.

This chain uses TRBV10-3 with TRBJ2-5, with 10 bases fitting TRBD1. The CDR3 is 13 residues long. CDR1 and CDR2 from the germline V gene are ENHRY and SYGVKD. Trimming cost V 6 bases and J 2 bases; bases outside gene matches: 0. CDR3: CAIRGQGQETQYF. The CDR3 nucleotides read TGTGCCATCAGGGGACAGGGGCAAGAGACCCAGTACTTC.

This sequence joins TRBV6-6 and TRBJ2-3; maybe TRBD1 (5 bases). Per germline, CDR1 MNHNY and CDR2 SVGAGI (reference sequence). V shed 6 bases and J shed 3 bases, with 16 bases lying between them. This CDR3 is built from 15 residues. The CDR3 here is CASSIQGLGTDTQYF. The CDR3 bases are TGTGCCAGCAGCATCCAGGGTTTAGGTACAGATACGCAGTATTTT.

This clone has a handful of counts. The gene calls are TRBV19 and TRBJ1-1; TRBD1 aligns across 9 bases. Germline V gene data show CDR1 as LNHDA and CDR2 as SQIVND (reference sequence). V trimming: 1 base; J trimming: 1 base; junction bases outside the gene matches: 4. The CDR3 runs to 16 residues. CDR3 region: CASSIVKDRGNTEAFF. The CDR3 DNA follows: TGTGCCAGTAGTATAGTTAAGGACAGGGGGAACACTGAAGCTTTCTTT.

The chain employs TRBV2 and TRBJ1-1, with D maybe TRBD1 (6 bases). This CDR3 has 14 amino acids. Looked up from germline, CDR1 is SNHLY and CDR2 is FYNNEI. The V and J ends lost 0 bases and 5 bases respectively, with 10 bases between them. The CDR3: CASSEATRGTEAFF. DNA of the CDR3: TGTGCCAGCAGTGAAGCTACGAGGGGGACTGAAGCTTTCTTT.

This chain joins TRBV11-1 and TRBJ2-7; tentative D call: TRBD1 (6 bases). Germline lookup yields CDR1 SGHAT and CDR2 FQDESV (reference sequence). V gave up 5 bases and J gave up 6 bases, with 17 bases separating them. The CDR3 contains 14 residues. Written as DNA, the CDR3 is TGTGCCAGCAGCCTGCCTACAGGGTACGGCGAGCAGTACTTC. Amino acid sequence: CASSLPTGYGEQYF.

The DNA of the CDR3 is TGTGCCAGCAGCAAACGGGAGGGACTCTACAATGAGCAGTTCTTC. This gives the protein CASSKREGLYNEQFF. J is TRBJ2-1 and V is TRBV9, with TRBD2 identical over 8 bases. This CDR3 has 15 amino acids. Germline CDR1 and CDR2: SGDLS and YYNGEE. V gave up 4 bases and J gave up 3 bases; unmatched junction bases: 6.

This clone has only a few counts. This rearrangement joins TRBV27 to TRBJ2-7; 8 nucleotides line up with TRBD2. Looked up from germline, CDR1 is MNHEY and CDR2 is SMNVEV (reference sequence). The CDR3 is made up of 12 amino acids. Here the CDR3 reads CPKGTRNYEQYF. The CDR3 coding sequence is TGTCCCAAGGGGACTAGAAACTACGAGCAGTACTTC.

This chain connects TRBV19 to TRBJ1-5, with a weak D call TRBD1 (6 bases). The CDR3 length is 15 residues. V lost 5 bases, J lost 5 bases, and 16 bases lay in between. Germline V gene data show CDR1 as LNHDA and CDR2 as SQIVND (reference sequence). The DNA of the CDR3 is TGTGCCAGTAGTCAGGACAGATTTGAGGATCAGCCCCAGCATTTT. Amino acids: CASSQDRFEDQPQHF.

For the CDR3, the DNA is TGCAGCGTTGTAGGACTAGCGGGCTACGAGCAGTACTTC. Protein sequence: CSVVGLAGYEQYF. V and J are TRBV29-1 and TRBJ2-7; TRBD2 agrees at 11 bases. There are 13 residues in the CDR3. The ends lost 4 bases at V and 3 bases at J; junction bases unmatched: 2. CDR1 and CDR2 from the germline V gene are SQVTM and ANQGSEA.

In its sample, this clone was seen a few times. This chain uses TRBV4-3 with TRBJ2-7; tentative D call: TRBD2 (6 bases). Germline V gene lookup returns CDR1 LGHNA and CDR2 YSLEER. Trimming shortened V by 0 bases and J by 1 base, and 16 bases separated the two germline ends. The CDR3 covers 17 residues. CDR3 coding DNA: TGCGCCAGCAGCCAAGATTCCTTGGGGGGTGGGTCCTACGAGCAGTACTTC. This translates into CASSQDSLGGGSYEQYF.

This chain joins TRBV7-2 and TRBJ2-3; a possible D gene is TRBD2 (5 bases). There are 13 residues in the CDR3. The V gene lost 5 bases and the J gene lost 4 bases, with 10 bases spanning the gap. Looked up from germline, CDR1 is SGHTA and CDR2 is FQGNSA. Here the CDR3 reads CASSLNSADTQYF. The CDR3 nucleotides read TGTGCCAGCAGCCTTAATAGCGCAGATACGCAGTATTTT.

This chain connects TRBV6-5 to TRBJ2-7; the D is unclear. This CDR3 has 15 residues. V shed 7 bases and J shed 0 bases, with 16 bases lying between them. Per germline, CDR1 MNHEY and CDR2 SVGAGI. As DNA, the CDR3 is TGTGCCAGCACCCCCAATCAATTCAACTCCTACGAGCAGTACGTC. This codes for CASTPNQFNSYEQYV.

This clone was observed at least ten times. The chain combines TRBV24-1 with TRBJ2-2, with 8 bases that match TRBD1. The CDR3 sequence is 17 residues long. CDR1 is KGHDR and CDR2 is SFDVKD in the germline V gene. V was pared by 3 bases and J by 3 bases, with 8 bases of the junction left unmatched. The CDR3 reads CATSDLQGARDTGELFF. CDR3 DNA: TGTGCCACCAGTGATCTTCAGGGGGCGCGTGACACCGGGGAGCTGTTTTTT.